A single sample is the source of the 22 T cell receptor beta chains below, sequenced in a study of cytomegalovirus exposure and HLA in healthy donors (dated by TCRdb to 2016 to 2017). Library construction relied on the immunoSEQ multiplex PCR assay. The table comes from immuneACCESS by way of TCRdb, which keeps in-frame sequences with V and J called. Part of the clones is missing from these tables; in studies checked, under half for an unresolved V gene and the rest for unknown reasons. The sample contains roughly 150,000 clones, roughly 84% of them found a single time. Together, the top ten hold around 9.6% of the sample. The specimen was PBMCs. Source of these receptors: a man aged 30 to 45 in good health and CMV-seropositive.

This chain joins TRBV7-8 and TRBJ1-5; D gene uncertain. The CDR3 has 15 amino acids. V lost 1 base, J lost 4 bases, and 11 bases lay in between. Looked up from germline, CDR1 is SGHVS and CDR2 is FQNEAQ. CDR3 in amino acids: CASSLGDTANQPQHF. CDR3 DNA: TGTGCCAGCAGCTTAGGAGACACTGCGAATCAGCCCCAGCATTTT. The full variable domain, its missing parts supplied by reference TRBV7-8 and TRBJ1-5, is GAGVSQSPRYKVAKRGQDVALRCDPISGHVSLFWYQQALGQGPEFLTYFQNEAQLDKSGLPSDRFFAERPEGSVSTLKIQRTQQEDSAVYLCASSLGDTANQPQHFGDGTRLSIL.

The CDR3 DNA is TGTGCCAGCAGCTTCTTCCCCAGGGGGCAAACAGATACGCAGTATTTT. Encoded protein: CASSFFPRGQTDTQYF. The genes are TRBV7-2 and TRBJ2-3, with 8 bases that match TRBD1. The germline gives CDR1 SGHTA, CDR2 FQGNSA. Losses at the gene ends were 3 bases for V and 3 bases for J; bases not matched to a gene: 8. CDR3 size: 16 residues.

The J gene is TRBJ2-7, the V gene TRBV9, with TRBD2 matching over 7 bases. There are 14 residues in the CDR3. Germline CDR1 reads SGDLS; CDR2 reads YYNGEE. V lost 3 bases, J lost 6 bases, and 9 bases stayed unmatched. CDR3 in amino acids: CASSAGRARAEQYF. CDR3 bases: TGTGCCAGCAGCGCGGGGAGGGCCAGGGCCGAGCAGTACTTC.

V gene TRBV19 combines with J gene TRBJ2-7; the D gene is possibly TRBD2 (5 bases). CDR3 length: 14 amino acids. Trimming took off 6 bases at V and 0 bases at J, with 12 bases between the two ends. Germline CDR1 is LNHDA and CDR2 is SQIVND (reference sequence). The chain's CDR3 is CASSPDWSSYEQYF. The CDR3 DNA is TGTGCCAGTAGCCCGGACTGGAGCTCCTACGAGCAGTACTTC.

CDR3 loop: CASSLARTGGNSPLHF. In DNA, the CDR3 is TGTGCCAGCAGCTTGGCGAGGACAGGGGGTAATTCACCCCTCCACTTT. The chain links TRBV7-8 to TRBJ1-6; the match to TRBD1 covers 10 bases. V lost 3 bases and J lost 6; bases outside the gene matches: 5. The CDR3 spans 16 residues. Germline-derived CDR1 and CDR2 are SGHVS and FQNEAQ. Complete variable domain (other parts from reference TRBV7-8 and TRBJ1-6): GAGVSQSPRYKVAKRGQDVALRCDPISGHVSLFWYQQALGQGPEFLTYFQNEAQLDKSGLPSDRFFAERPEGSVSTLKIQRTQQEDSAVYLCASSLARTGGNSPLHFGNGTRLTVT.

The V and J genes are TRBV9 and TRBJ2-1; D is uncertain. Trimming stripped 4 bases from V and 7 bases from J, with 9 bases between. The CDR3 contains 12 residues. Germline CDR1 SGDLS, CDR2 YYNGEE. The CDR3 nucleotides read TGTGCCAGCAGCTCCCCTCGGAATGAGCAGTTCTTC. It yields the protein CASSSPRNEQFF.

This sequence joins TRBV7-9 and TRBJ2-7, with 9 bases that match TRBD1. CDR1 and CDR2 from the germline V gene are SEHNR and FQNEAQ (reference sequence). This CDR3 spans 13 amino acids. V was pared by 7 bases and J by 5 bases, with 6 bases of the junction left unmatched. The DNA for the CDR3 is TGTGCCAGCACCAACAGGGGGCTCGACGAGCAGTACTTC. Residues: CASTNRGLDEQYF.

V is TRBV21-1 and J is TRBJ1-2; the table assigns TRBD1, which was not confirmed against the DNA. TRBV21-1 is labeled a pseudogene. CDR3 size: 15 residues. CDR3 in amino acids: CASSKGGPGAWGYTF. The CDR3 DNA follows: TGTGCCAGCAGCAAAGGTGGGCCAGGGGCCTGGGGCTACACCTTC.

The chain joins TRBV4-3 to TRBJ1-6; the D gene is possibly TRBD1 (5 bases). The CDR3 has 15 amino acids. Germline CDR1 and CDR2: LGHNA and YSLEER. V gave up 1 base and J gave up 7 bases, with 11 bases separating them. The CDR3 sequence is CASSQAAGRNSPLHF. CDR3 coding DNA: TGCGCCAGCAGCCAAGCTGCAGGGAGGAATTCACCCCTCCACTTT.

This chain links TRBV12-5 with TRBJ2-7; no clear D. In germline, CDR1 is LGHNT, CDR2 FRNRAP. The CDR3 totals 13 residues. Trimming shortened V by 0 bases and J by 0 bases, and 3 bases separated the two germline ends. CDR3 DNA: TGTGCTAGTGGTTTGGTGGCCTCCTACGAGCAGTACTTC. Translated: CASGLVASYEQYF.

The CDR3 is CASSLEASGGPGDSEQFF. The CDR3 coding sequence is TGCGCCAGCAGCTTGGAGGCTAGCGGGGGGCCGGGGGACAGTGAGCAGTTCTTC. The chain couples TRBV5-1 to TRBJ2-1, with 11 nucleotides matching TRBD2. The germline V gene encodes CDR1 SGHRS and CDR2 YFSETQ. The ends lost 0 bases at V and 9 bases at J; junction bases unmatched: 14. The CDR3 is 18 residues long. Using reference TRBV5-1 and TRBJ2-1 for the parts outside the CDR3, the full variable domain is KAGVTQTPRYLIKTRGQQVTLSCSPISGHRSVSWYQQTPGQGLQFLFEYFSETQRNKGNFPGRFSGRQFSNSRSEMNVSTLELGDSALYLCASSLEASGGPGDSEQFFGPGTRLTVL.

The CDR3 DNA sequence: TGTGCCAGCAGCGGCCTACAGGGGGCAAGTCAAGAGACCCAGTACTTC. The encoded protein is CASSGLQGASQETQYF. The chain recombines TRBV5-6 with TRBJ2-5, with 9 nucleotides matching TRBD1. Germline values: CDR1 SGHDT, CDR2 YYEEEE. This CDR3 spans 16 amino acids. Trimming took 4 bases from V and 2 from J; bases not matched to a gene: 9.

The V gene is TRBV7-9, the J gene TRBJ1-5, with 9 bases identical to TRBD1. Germline V lookup: CDR1 SEHNR, CDR2 FQNEAQ (reference sequence). Trimming took 5 bases from V and 7 from J; bases not matched to a gene: 9. The CDR3 has 15 residues. CDR3 region: CASSPLDRGEQPQHF. CDR3 coding DNA: TGTGCCAGCAGCCCCTTGGACAGGGGCGAACAGCCCCAGCATTTT.

V usage is TRBV6-5 and J usage is TRBJ1-4; D is perhaps TRBD1 (5 bases). Trimming removed 0 bases at V and 6 bases at J, with 11 bases between. Per germline, CDR1 MNHEY and CDR2 SVGAGI. CDR3 length: 15 residues. The CDR3 spells CASSYSRQIDEKLFF. DNA for the CDR3: TGTGCCAGCAGTTACTCGAGACAGATAGATGAAAAACTGTTTTTT.

This clone was seen a single time. Other DNA sequences in the same sample also yield this CDR3. The DNA for the CDR3 is TGTGCCAGCAGCCCGGGACAGTCGAGCTCCTACGAGCAGTACTTC. Translated, it gives CASSPGQSSSYEQYF. The chain combines TRBV7-2 with TRBJ2-7; 7 nucleotides align to TRBD1. Unmatched junction bases numbered 7, after V lost 5 bases and J lost 0 bases. Germline assignment: CDR1 SGHTA and CDR2 FQGNSA. The length of the CDR3 is 15 residues.

The V and J genes are TRBV30 and TRBJ2-3, with 8 bases lining up with TRBD1. The germline V gene encodes CDR1 GTSNPN and CDR2 SVGIG (reference sequence). This CDR3 spans 17 amino acids. J was trimmed by 5 bases and V by 2 bases; bases with no gene match: 15. CDR3 loop: CAWSFSIPGGWEDTQYF. The CDR3 DNA reads TGTGCCTGGAGTTTTTCCATTCCAGGGGGCTGGGAAGATACGCAGTATTTT.

The chain couples TRBV7-2 to TRBJ2-3, with TRBD2 identical over 7 bases. Germline V gene sequence: CDR1 SGHTA, CDR2 FQGNSA. The CDR3 sequence is 17 residues long. With 1 base clipped from V and 1 base from J, the junction kept 8 bases outside the gene matches. The CDR3 protein is CASSLVRGRGGTDTQYF. CDR3 in DNA: TGTGCCAGCAGCTTAGTGAGAGGGAGGGGAGGCACAGATACGCAGTATTTT.

The chain recombines TRBV7-9 with TRBJ2-5; 9 nucleotides line up with TRBD1. CDR1 and CDR2 from the germline V gene are SEHNR and FQNEAQ (reference sequence). With V trimmed by 5 bases and J by 1 base, 2 bases remained unmatched. The length of the CDR3 is 14 residues. The CDR3: CASSRDRAQETQYF. The CDR3 bases are TGTGCCAGCAGCCGGGACAGGGCCCAAGAGACCCAGTACTTC.

The chain couples TRBV6-5 to TRBJ2-3; tentative D call: TRBD2 (6 bases). The CDR3 has 14 residues. With 0 bases removed from V and 2 bases from J, the gap between germline ends came to 6 bases. From germline, CDR1 is MNHEY and CDR2 SVGAGI. CDR3 coding DNA: TGTGCCAGCAGTTACTCGGACTACACAGATACGCAGTATTTT. Translation: CASSYSDYTDTQYF.

This clone occurred once. The V gene is TRBV30, the J gene TRBJ1-1; the D gene is possibly TRBD1 (6 bases). The germline V and J ends were trimmed by 5 bases and 2 bases, with 9 bases remaining between them. The CDR3 consists of 12 residues. From germline, CDR1 is GTSNPN and CDR2 SVGIG (reference sequence). This chain's CDR3 is CAWQGRNTEAFF. The CDR3 coding sequence is TGTGCCTGGCAGGGGCGAAACACTGAAGCTTTCTTT.

This chain connects TRBV5-1 to TRBJ2-2, with no clear D. This CDR3 comprises 13 residues. The germline V gene has CDR1 SGHRS and CDR2 YFSETQ. Trimming took 4 bases from V and 6 from J, leaving 10 bases between them. CDR3 protein: CASSVDSAGELFF. The DNA of the CDR3 is TGCGCCAGCAGCGTTGACTCCGCCGGGGAGCTGTTTTTT.

This chain's CDR3 is CASSFLVGTSGNNEQFF. The CDR3, as DNA: TGTGCCAGCAGCTTCCTCGTCGGGACTAGCGGGAACAATGAGCAGTTCTTC. This chain uses TRBV9 with TRBJ2-1; 13 bases map to TRBD2. J was trimmed by 5 bases and V by 4 bases; bases with no gene match: 9. CDR1 SGDLS and CDR2 YYNGEE come from the germline V gene. The CDR3 has 17 residues. Variable domain in full (rest from reference TRBV9 and TRBJ2-1): DSGVTQTPKHLITATGQRVTLRCSPRSGDLSVYWYQQSLDQGLQFLIQYYNGEERAKGNILERFSAQQFPDLHSELNLSSLELGDSALYFCASSFLVGTSGNNEQFFGPGTRLTVL.